This T cell receptor (beta chain) was captured by sequencing in a study of breast tumors, draining lymph nodes, adjacent tissues. General study results and limits: Findings are consistent with lymph node origin and intratumoral expansion of most tumor T cells. Tumor T cell lymph node origin was a supported hypothesis, not proven. Compared with lymph nodes, tumors were less diverse; compared with nontumor tissue, more. Luminal-like breast cancer showed significantly greater tumor-nontumor repertoire similarity than basal-like breast cancer did.

There are many counts of this clonotype. Its target is not known. The lymph nodes were axillary draining lymph nodes from breast cancer patients. The CDR3 contains 12 residues. The V end lost 5 bases, the J end lost 3 bases, and 5 bases lay between the germline ends. The germline V gene has CDR1 KGHDR and CDR2 SFDVKD. Using its own MiXCR run on the multiplex PCR reads, TCRdb lists one record per CDR3 protein. The table lists over 200,000 distinct CDR3 sequences, less than 40% of them singletons, with approximately 3.3% in the top ten. V usage is TRBV24-1 and J usage is TRBJ2-3; D perhaps matches TRBD1 (5 bases). This TCR was recovered from a female donor with breast cancer. Some clones in this sample may be carry-over from other donors' samples. Material for sequencing was axillary lymph node tissue. DNA of the CDR3: TGTGCCACCAGTGGACAGACAGATACGCAGTATTTT. Protein: CATSGQTDTQYF.